Listed below are T cell receptor beta chains from one sample, sequenced in a study of blood T cell repertoires in COVID-19. Sequencing used immunoSEQ multiplex PCR; TCRdb keeps in-frame clones, though not all of them. The table records approximately 100,000 clones, more than 75% of them present only once. Source material: peripheral blood. All receptors derive from a human donor in a cohort sampled during active COVID-19. Both conserved end residues are part of each CDR3. The D gene is left open where the match is weak. The size of a clone is reported for some rows only, either as once, few or many, or as a class for expanded clones.

V,size,J,length,D,DNA,CDR3
TRBV4-2,NA,TRBJ2-3,17,NA,TGTGCCAGCAGCCAACATCTGGCGGGGGCCACCACAGATACGCAGTATTTT,CASSQHLAGATTDTQYF
TRBV24-1,NA,TRBJ2-5,16,TRBD1,TGTGCCACCAGTGACCCACGGACAGGGGGCATGGAGACCCAGTACTTC,CATSDPRTGGMETQYF
TRBV6-5,NA,TRBJ2-7,15,TRBD1,TGTGCCAGCAGCGCGACCGGGACAGGCACCTACGAGCAGTACTTC,CASSATGTGTYEQYF
TRBV10-3,NA,TRBJ2-3,13,TRBD1,TGTGCCATCGGGGGACAGGAGGCAGATACGCAGTATTTT,CAIGGQEADTQYF
TRBV6-1,few,TRBJ2-7,14,NA,TGTGCCAGCAGTGAGGCTAGTTCGATCTACGAGCAGTACTTC,CASSEASSIYEQYF
TRBV14,NA,TRBJ1-1,14,NA,TGTGCCAGCAGCCAAGTCCGGGGGAACACTGAAGCTTTCTTT,CASSQVRGNTEAFF
TRBV19,NA,TRBJ2-4,17,NA,TGTGCCAGTAGTATCTCTCTTTCCGGACAAACCAAAAACATTCAGTACTTC,CASSISLSGQTKNIQYF
TRBV27,NA,TRBJ1-3,15,TRBD1,TGTGCCAGCAGACCGGGACAGGGGGTTGGAAACACCATATATTTT,CASRPGQGVGNTIYF
TRBV5-1,NA,TRBJ1-4,15,TRBD1,TGCGCCAGCAGCCCCTCGGGGACAGCTAATGAAAAACTGTTTTTT,CASSPSGTANEKLFF
TRBV3-1/TRBV3-2,NA,TRBJ2-6,15,TRBD1,TGTGCCAGCAGCCGGACAGGGAGTGGGGCCAACGTCCTGACTTTC,CASSRTGSGANVLTF
TRBV30,NA,TRBJ2-3,14,NA,TGTGCCTGGAGTGTGGCGGCGGGCACAGATACGCAGTATTTT,CAWSVAAGTDTQYF
TRBV11-3,NA,TRBJ2-5,14,NA,TGTGCCAGCAGCTTAGATCACTTAGCCGAGACCCAGTACTTC,CASSLDHLAETQYF
TRBV2,few,TRBJ2-7,12,NA,TGTGCCAGCAAGGGGGACGGCCACGAGCAGTACTTC,CASKGDGHEQYF
TRBV4-2,NA,TRBJ2-7,15,TRBD2,TGTGCCAGCAGCCAAGGGACTAGCGGCACCTACGAGCAGTACTTC,CASSQGTSGTYEQYF
TRBV11-3,NA,TRBJ2-1,13,NA,TGTGCCAGCAGCTTAGGGACTAAGGATGAGCAGTTCTTC,CASSLGTKDEQFF
TRBV11-2,NA,TRBJ2-5,11,NA,TGTGCCAGCAGCTTCGGGGAGACCCAGTACTTC,CASSFGETQYF
TRBV6-2/TRBV6-3,NA,TRBJ1-2,14,NA,TGTGCCAGCAGTTACCTCGTGCGGCCCAATGGCTACACCTTC,CASSYLVRPNGYTF
TRBV18,NA,TRBJ2-7,18,TRBD2,TGTGCCAGCTCACCCTCCACACCCTCTAGCGGGAGAACCTACGAGCAGTACTTC,CASSPSTPSSGRTYEQYF